Following are 22 T cell receptor beta chains from one sample sequenced in a study of graft-versus-host responses after intestinal transplantation. Repertoires were generated with immunoSEQ multiplex PCR, while TCRdb's copy carries only in-frame clones and drops some. Of 100,000 or so clones listed, 85% to 95% are singletons. Their target antigens are unknown. This sample comprised unstimulated CD8+ T cells sorted from spleen or lymph node cells, obtained before intestinal transplant. The source is a human donor who received an intestinal transplant.

V is TRBV7-9 and J is TRBJ2-5; unclear D gene. Trimming shortened V by 5 bases and J by 2 bases, and 9 bases separated the two germline ends. Germline V lookup: CDR1 SEHNR, CDR2 FQNEAQ (reference sequence). This CDR3 contains 13 residues. CDR3 sequence (DNA): TGTGCCAGCAGCCCCCGGAGTCAAGAGACCCAGTACTTC. Translation gives CASSPRSQETQYF.

This clone appeared a single time. V gene TRBV7-6 combines with J gene TRBJ2-7; D uncertain. V was pared by 5 bases and J by 2 bases, with 10 bases between. CDR1 is SGHVS and CDR2 is FNYEAQ in the germline V gene. The CDR3 length is 13 residues. The CDR3 here is CASSRDTTYEQYF. The CDR3 region has the DNA TGTGCCAGCAGCCGAGACACCACCTACGAGCAGTACTTC.

The CDR3 DNA follows: TGTGCCAGTAGTATAGAACTAGCTTCGCCTCTTGGCGAGCAGTACTTC. It yields the protein CASSIELASPLGEQYF. The chain uses TRBV19 and TRBJ2-7; D might be TRBD2 (6 bases). This CDR3 comprises 16 residues. V was shortened by 0 bases and J by 6 bases, with 18 bases between the two germline ends. The germline CDR1 and CDR2 sequences are LNHDA and SQIVND (reference sequence).

V and J are TRBV30 and TRBJ2-5; D remains unclear. CDR1 and CDR2 (germline): GTSNPN, SVGIG (reference sequence). The CDR3 contains 14 residues. The V end lost 5 bases, the J end lost 2 bases, and 15 bases lay between the germline ends. The CDR3 bases are TGTGCCTGGTCCCACTTTGGTTTTCAAGAGACCCAGTACTTC. It codes for CAWSHFGFQETQYF.

V gene TRBV30 combines with J gene TRBJ1-1, with D unclear. V lost 5 bases and J lost 0, with 7 bases in between. CDR1 and CDR2 (germline): GTSNPN, SVGIG (reference sequence). The CDR3 sequence is 12 residues long. This chain's CDR3 is CAWGRVNTEAFF. The CDR3 nucleotides read TGTGCCTGGGGGCGGGTGAACACTGAAGCTTTCTTT.

V gene TRBV19 combines with J gene TRBJ2-3; D remains ambiguous. There are 12 residues in the CDR3. Trimming pared 4 bases from V and 4 bases from J, leaving 6 bases between. Germline values: CDR1 LNHDA, CDR2 SQIVND (reference sequence). CDR3 nucleotides: TGTGCCAGTAGTAGCAGTTCAGATACGCAGTATTTT. Amino acid sequence: CASSSSSDTQYF.

The chain uses TRBV27 and TRBJ1-2; D not certain. Germline assignment: CDR1 MNHEY and CDR2 SMNVEV (reference sequence). V was shortened by 6 bases and J by 6 bases, with 11 bases between the two germline ends. The CDR3 consists of 12 residues. CDR3 coding DNA: TGTGCCAGCAGCCTGACGGGGAATGGCTACACCTTC. Translation gives CASSLTGNGYTF.

V and J are TRBV15 and TRBJ2-3; 8 bases fit TRBD1. J was trimmed by 1 base and V by 7 bases; bases with no gene match: 1. This CDR3 contains 13 residues. In germline, CDR1 is LNHNV, CDR2 YYDKDF (reference sequence). CDR3 nucleotide sequence: TGTGCCACCAAGACAGGGGGCACAGATACGCAGTATTTT. It encodes CATKTGGTDTQYF.

This clone was recorded only once. The chain has TRBV6-6 and TRBJ2-1, with 9 positions matching TRBD2. The junction had 13 bases not matched to a gene; V was cut back by 10 bases and J by 3 bases. CDR1 MNHNY and CDR2 SVGAGI come from the germline V gene (reference sequence). The CDR3 extends over 16 amino acids. The CDR3 region has the DNA TGTGCCACCGCCGAGACTCTAGCGGGGCTCTACAATGAGCAGTTCTTC. This sequence encodes CATAETLAGLYNEQFF.

The chain employs TRBV6-1 and TRBJ1-2, with 11 nucleotides matching TRBD1. Losses at the gene ends were 5 bases for V and 8 bases for J; bases not matched to a gene: 10. The CDR3 runs 15 residues. Germline V gene sequence: CDR1 MNHNS, CDR2 SASEGT. The DNA for the CDR3 is TGTGCCAGCAGTACTATCGGACAGGGGGCTTACGGCTACACCTTC. As protein: CASSTIGQGAYGYTF.

Here the CDR3 DNA reads TGCGCCAGCAGTAAGCAGGATGAAGCTTTCTTT. Encoded protein: CASSKQDEAFF. V and J are TRBV4-3 and TRBJ1-1; D uncertain. The V and J ends lost 6 bases and 7 bases respectively, with 9 bases between them. The CDR3 runs to 11 residues. The germline gives CDR1 LGHNA, CDR2 YSLEER.

J is TRBJ2-1 and V is TRBV29-1; weak D call: TRBD1 (6 bases). The CDR3 spans 12 residues. Germline V gene lookup returns CDR1 SQVTM and CDR2 ANQGSEA. Trimming pared 7 bases from V and 4 bases from J, leaving 11 bases between. CDR3 residues: CSGGQLYNEQFF. The CDR3 nucleotides read TGCAGCGGCGGACAGCTTTACAATGAGCAGTTCTTC.

This chain uses TRBV29-1 with TRBJ2-2; weak D call: TRBD1 (5 bases). V was cut by 5 bases and J by 5 bases, with 6 bases left in between. CDR1 is SQVTM, CDR2 ANQGSEA, per germline. The CDR3 is 11 amino acids. The CDR3 DNA reads TGCAGCGTTCAGGGTACCGGGGAGCTGTTTTTT. It yields the protein CSVQGTGELFF.

The CDR3 here is CASSLTGGLSYEQYF. Here the CDR3 DNA reads TGTGCCAGCAGCTTAACAGGGGGGCTATCCTACGAGCAGTACTTC. The chain combines TRBV5-6 with TRBJ2-7; 8 nucleotides match TRBD1. The length of the CDR3 is 15 residues. Germline CDR1 SGHDT, CDR2 YYEEEE. V was pared by 2 bases and J by 1 base, with 5 bases of the junction left unmatched.

The CDR3 sequence is CASRPTSAIGELFF. The CDR3 nucleotides are TGTGCCAGCAGACCGACTAGCGCTATCGGGGAGCTGTTTTTT. The chain couples TRBV6-5 to TRBJ2-2, with 8 bases identical to TRBD2. V gave up 6 bases and J gave up 7 bases; unmatched junction bases: 7. The CDR3 runs to 14 residues. Germline CDR1 reads MNHEY; CDR2 reads SVGAGI.

The CDR3 spells CASSPGGTQYF. CDR3 DNA: TGTGCCAGCAGCCCCGGGGGGACCCAGTACTTC. The genes are TRBV11-2 and TRBJ2-5; tentative D call: TRBD2 (6 bases). V was pared by 5 bases and J by 7 bases, with 8 bases between. This CDR3 spans 11 amino acids. Germline CDR1 reads SGHAT; CDR2 reads FQNNGV.

The chain recombines TRBV9 with TRBJ2-7; 11 bases are a match to TRBD2. The CDR3 consists of 15 residues. Germline assignment: CDR1 SGDLS and CDR2 YYNGEE. Losses at the gene ends were 3 bases for V and 3 bases for J; bases not matched to a gene: 5. CDR3 coding DNA: TGTGCCAGCAGCGCGAGACTAGCGGGGTACTACGAGCAGTACTTC. It codes for CASSARLAGYYEQYF.

The chain recombines TRBV10-3 with TRBJ2-7; 15 bases match TRBD2. CDR1 ENHRY and CDR2 SYGVKD come from the germline V gene. J lost 4 bases, V lost 4 bases, and 2 bases had no gene match. The CDR3 sequence is 15 residues long. This chain's CDR3 is CAISGTSGGEYEQYF. The CDR3 DNA sequence: TGTGCCATCAGTGGGACTAGCGGGGGGGAGTACGAGCAGTACTTC.

The chain has TRBV27 and TRBJ2-3, with a possible D match to TRBD2 (5 bases). This CDR3 has 15 amino acids. Germline V gene data show CDR1 as MNHEY and CDR2 as SMNVEV (reference sequence). Trimming stripped 0 bases from V and 6 bases from J, with 13 bases between. CDR3 DNA: TGTGCCAGCAGTTTATCCGGTGGAGGTGGGGATACGCAGTATTTT. Translating it yields CASSLSGGGGDTQYF.

The chain links TRBV19 to TRBJ2-3; 7 nucleotides line up with TRBD1. J was trimmed by 0 bases and V by 4 bases; bases with no gene match: 4. Germline loops: CDR1 LNHDA, CDR2 SQIVND (reference sequence). The length of the CDR3 is 15 residues. The CDR3 sequence: CASSTDRASTDTQYF. The CDR3 nucleotides read TGTGCCAGTAGTACTGACAGGGCTAGCACAGATACGCAGTATTTT.

The chain uses TRBV21-1 and TRBJ1-1; the D segment call TRBD1 is taken from the table without a DNA check. TRBV21-1 is described as a pseudogene. The CDR3 loop spans 15 amino acids. DNA of the CDR3: TGTGCCAGCAGCAAGAGACAGGGTACGAACACTGAAGCTTTCTTT. It yields the protein CASSKRQGTNTEAFF.

The V call is TRBV11-2, the J call TRBJ2-7; TRBD1 agrees at 9 bases. The J segment lost 5 bases and the V segment lost 3 bases, leaving 5 bases of the junction unmatched. The germline V gene has CDR1 SGHAT and CDR2 FQNNGV. The length of the CDR3 is 14 residues. CDR3 sequence (DNA): TGTGCCAGCAGCTTTGTGGACAGGGGCCACGAGCAGTACTTC. Amino acid sequence: CASSFVDRGHEQYF.